A single sample gave rise to the 28 T cell receptor beta chains below, sequenced in a study of cytotoxic CD8 clonotypes in ibrutinib-treated CLL. The repertoire was sequenced with immunoSEQ multiplex PCR; TCRdb's copy has only in-frame clones and lacks some. The sample lists 20,000 to 30,000 clones; just under 80% were seen once. The specimen comprised PBMCs, sampled before ibrutinib treatment. These receptors all stem from a human donor with chronic lymphocytic leukemia.

The chain has TRBV5-1 and TRBJ1-3; a weak D match, TRBD1 (5 bases). CDR1 SGHRS and CDR2 YFSETQ come from the germline V gene. V shed 4 bases and J shed 2 bases, with 16 bases lying between them. CDR3 length equals 16 residues. The CDR3 DNA reads as TGCGCCAGCAGCGCCCGGGACCGGATAACTGGAAACACCATATATTTT. It is translated as CASSARDRITGNTIYF. The entire variable domain, with the rest obtained from reference TRBV5-1 and TRBJ1-3, is as follows: KAGVTQTPRYLIKTRGQQVTLSCSPISGHRSVSWYQQTPGQGLQFLFEYFSETQRNKGNFPGRFSGRQFSNSRSEMNVSTLELGDSALYLCASSARDRITGNTIYFGEGSWLTVV.

This clone was observed once. The chain is built from TRBV19 and TRBJ1-1, with D uncertain. Per germline, CDR1 LNHDA and CDR2 SQIVND (reference sequence). V was cut by 7 bases and J by 0 bases, with 15 bases left in between. This CDR3 has 15 amino acids. This CDR3 is CASTAVGHVNTEAFF. CDR3 nucleotides: TGTGCCAGTACCGCGGTAGGGCACGTGAACACTGAAGCTTTCTTT.

The chain couples TRBV6-5 to TRBJ2-5, with 8 nucleotides matching TRBD2. Germline lookup yields CDR1 MNHEY and CDR2 SVGAGI. V lost 5 bases and J lost 5; bases outside the gene matches: 7. The CDR3 totals 14 residues. CDR3 sequence reads: CASSRAGVGETQYF. The CDR3 coding sequence is TGTGCCAGCAGTCGAGCGGGAGTGGGGGAGACCCAGTACTTC.

In its sample, this clone was seen a few times. The chain carries TRBV18 and TRBJ1-5; D unclear. V was trimmed by 0 bases and J by 3 bases, leaving 9 bases between them. The CDR3 is 15 amino acids. Germline assignment: CDR1 KGHSH and CDR2 LQKENI. CDR3 DNA sequence: TGTGCCAGCTCACCACCGGGCGGCTCCAATCAGCCCCAGCATTTT. This gives the protein CASSPPGGSNQPQHF. Full variable domain (remainder filled in from reference TRBV18 and TRBJ1-5): NAGVMQNPRHLVRRRGQEARLRCSPMKGHSHVYWYRQLPEEGLKFMVYLQKENIIDESGMPKERFSAEFPKEGPSILRIQQVVRGDSAAYFCASSPPGGSNQPQHFGDGTRLSIL.

V is TRBV2 and J is TRBJ2-4; the match to TRBD2 covers 12 bases. Germline V lookup: CDR1 SNHLY, CDR2 FYNNEI. CDR3 length equals 18 residues. The trim removed 4 bases at V and 1 base at J, leaving 8 bases unmatched. The CDR3 DNA is TGTGCCAGCAGTGGCCCCCCTACTAGCGGGAGGGCCAAAAACATTCAGTACTTC. This sequence encodes CASSGPPTSGRAKNIQYF. The variable domain in full, completed from reference TRBV2 and TRBJ2-4, reads EPEVTQTPSHQVTQMGQEVILRCVPISNHLYFYWYRQILGQKVEFLVSFYNNEISEKSEIFDDQFSVERPDGSNFTLKIRSTKLEDSAMYFCASSGPPTSGRAKNIQYFGAGTRLSVL.

V is TRBV28 and J is TRBJ2-3, with 7 bases fitting TRBD2. The CDR3 has 13 residues. Germline CDR1 is MDHEN and CDR2 is SYDVKM. V dropped 6 bases and J dropped 6; count of bases not matched to a gene: 6. The CDR3 region has the DNA TGTGCCAGCAGGAGGGGAGGGAGGGATACGCAGTATTTT. As protein: CASRRGGRDTQYF. Supplemented by reference TRBV28 and TRBJ2-3, the full variable domain reads DVKVTQSSRYLVKRTGEKVFLECVQDMDHENMFWYRQDPGLGLRLIYFSYDVKMKEKGDIPEGYSVSREKKERFSLILESASTNQTSMYLCASRRGGRDTQYFGPGTRLTVL.

This chain joins TRBV11-2 and TRBJ2-5; 11 nucleotides align to TRBD2. Germline CDR1 and CDR2: SGHAT and FQNNGV. The CDR3 is 18 residues long. Losses at the gene ends were 0 bases for V and 4 bases for J; bases not matched to a gene: 10. CDR3 nucleotide sequence: TGTGCCAGCAGCTTAGATCGGGAACTAGCGGGAGTCGGAGAGACCCAGTACTTC. It encodes CASSLDRELAGVGETQYF.

This clone was counted between two and nine times. The chain employs TRBV7-6 and TRBJ2-7, with 7 bases aligning to TRBD2. This CDR3 region has 12 residues. Losses at the gene ends were 5 bases for V and 6 bases for J; bases not matched to a gene: 4. The germline gives CDR1 SGHVS, CDR2 FNYEAQ. The CDR3 sequence is CASSPTGGEQYF. The DNA of the CDR3 is TGTGCCAGCAGCCCGACGGGAGGCGAGCAGTACTTC.

This chain links TRBV4-2 with TRBJ2-3, with 10 bases identical to TRBD2. Germline V gives CDR1 LGHNA, CDR2 YNFKEQ. The CDR3 length is 16 residues. Unmatched junction bases numbered 11, after V lost 5 bases and J lost 6 bases. The CDR3 sequence is CASSTSSRAGGDTQYF. The CDR3 nucleotides read TGTGCCAGCAGCACAAGCTCTCGAGCGGGAGGGGATACGCAGTATTTT.

The chain carries TRBV6-4 and TRBJ2-1; 11 bases align to TRBD2. Germline V gives CDR1 MRHNA, CDR2 SNTAGT. J gave up 7 bases and V 5 bases, and 7 bases lay outside the gene matches. The CDR3 contains 15 residues. The CDR3 nucleotides read TGTGCCAGCAGTCCAATAGCGGGAGGGCCTAATGAGCAGTTCTTC. Translating gives CASSPIAGGPNEQFF.

The gene calls are TRBV28 and TRBJ2-7; D is possibly TRBD2 (6 bases). The ends were cut back, 6 bases at V and 6 bases at J, with 30 bases in the middle. The germline V gene encodes CDR1 MDHEN and CDR2 SYDVKM. This CDR3 is 18 amino acids long. CDR3 bases: TGTGCCAGCAGCCACTGGTCCTTGTTAGCGGACGAACCCCTCGAGCAGTACTTC. Its translation is CASSHWSLLADEPLEQYF.

This clone was counted between two and nine times. V and J are TRBV28 and TRBJ1-5; TRBD1 matches at 11 bases. Germline V lookup: CDR1 MDHEN, CDR2 SYDVKM. This CDR3 comprises 17 residues. V lost 7 bases, J lost 0 bases, and 8 bases stayed unmatched. CDR3 sequence: CASKDRGLRNSNQPQHF. For the CDR3, the DNA is TGTGCCAGCAAGGACAGGGGGCTCCGAAATAGCAATCAGCCCCAGCATTTT.

The CDR3 here is CASSFGLAGTFNEQFF. CDR3 DNA sequence: TGTGCCAGTAGTTTTGGACTAGCGGGAACATTCAATGAGCAGTTCTTC. V usage is TRBV19 and J usage is TRBJ2-1, with 12 positions matching TRBD2. Germline CDR1 is LNHDA and CDR2 is SQIVND (reference sequence). The CDR3 contains 16 residues. V was pared by 5 bases and J by 6 bases, with 8 bases of the junction left unmatched.

The chain uses TRBV11-3 and TRBJ2-1, with D possibly called TRBD1 or TRBD2 (5 bases each). Trimming took off 0 bases at V and 4 bases at J, with 13 bases between the two ends. The V gene's germline CDR1 is SGHNT and CDR2 YENEEA. The CDR3 contains 16 residues. The CDR3 loop reads CASSLEGTRLYNEQFF. Written as DNA, the CDR3 is TGTGCCAGCAGCTTAGAGGGGACCAGACTGTACAATGAGCAGTTCTTC.

This clone was counted a few times. V usage is TRBV5-1 and J usage is TRBJ2-7; D is undetermined. Germline assignment: CDR1 SGHRS and CDR2 YFSETQ. Trimming took 1 base from V and 1 from J, leaving 9 bases between them. The length of the CDR3 is 14 residues. CDR3 region: CASSLWAVSYEQYF. DNA of the CDR3: TGCGCCAGCAGCTTGTGGGCAGTTTCCTACGAGCAGTACTTC.

V is TRBV7-2 and J is TRBJ2-7; no definite D call. CDR3 length: 10 amino acids. Per germline, CDR1 SGHTA and CDR2 FQGNSA. V lost 8 bases, J lost 6 bases, and 8 bases lay in between. The CDR3 region is CASGNTEQYF. CDR3 coding DNA: TGTGCCAGCGGTAACACCGAGCAGTACTTC.

The chain has TRBV30 and TRBJ1-2; D gene unclear. This CDR3 has 14 amino acids. CDR1 and CDR2 from the germline V gene are GTSNPN and SVGIG (reference sequence). V lost 0 bases, J lost 5 bases, and 13 bases lay in between. Written as DNA, the CDR3 is TGTGCCTGGAGTGTGAGGACTCTACGGTATGGCTACACCTTC. Protein product: CAWSVRTLRYGYTF.

The chain links TRBV5-1 to TRBJ2-1; TRBD2 matches 10 bases. The CDR3 runs to 18 residues. Germline CDR1 reads SGHRS; CDR2 reads YFSETQ. The J segment lost 6 bases and the V segment lost 0 bases, leaving 12 bases of the junction unmatched. CDR3 in DNA: TGCGCCAGCAGCTTGGCTCTAGCGGGAGACCCAAAGACCAATGAGCAGTTCTTC. Protein sequence: CASSLALAGDPKTNEQFF.

The chain links TRBV30 to TRBJ1-3; 10 positions match TRBD1. The CDR3 covers 15 residues. Germline-derived CDR1 and CDR2 are GTSNPN and SVGIG (reference sequence). Trimming cost V 4 bases and J 2 bases; bases outside gene matches: 5. The CDR3 DNA sequence: TGTGCCTGGACCGGGGACAGGGGAACTGGAAACACCATATATTTT. Encoded protein: CAWTGDRGTGNTIYF.

The gene calls are TRBV15 and TRBJ2-3; unclear D gene. The CDR3 spans 14 residues. Trimming stripped 0 bases from V and 4 bases from J, with 8 bases between. Germline V CDR1 and CDR2: LNHNV, YYDKDF (reference sequence). The CDR3 is CATSRDLRADTQYF. The CDR3 nucleotides read TGTGCCACCAGCAGAGATCTAAGAGCAGATACGCAGTATTTT.

V usage is TRBV30 and J usage is TRBJ1-3, with a possible D match to TRBD1 (6 bases). This CDR3 has 15 amino acids. Germline CDR1 and CDR2: GTSNPN and SVGIG (reference sequence). V lost 4 bases to trimming and J lost 2 bases, with 15 bases between them. CDR3 coding DNA: TGTGCCTGGACATTGGCAGGGGCTGCTGGAAACACCATATATTTT. This translates into CAWTLAGAAGNTIYF. Based on the CDR3 plus reference TRBV30 and TRBJ1-3, the full variable domain is SQTIHQWPATLVQPVGSPLSLECTVEGTSNPNLYWYRQAAGRGLQLLFYSVGIGQISSEVPQNLSASRPQDRQFILSSKKLLLSDSGFYLCAWTLAGAAGNTIYFGEGSWLTVV.

The rearrangement links TRBV7-6 to TRBJ1-2; 9 bases match TRBD1. The junction had 11 bases not matched to a gene; V was cut back by 5 bases and J by 7 bases. This CDR3 is 15 amino acids long. Germline assignment: CDR1 SGHVS and CDR2 FNYEAQ. The CDR3 loop is CASSPGGTGWSGYTF. The DNA for the CDR3 is TGTGCCAGCAGCCCGGGAGGGACAGGGTGGAGTGGCTACACCTTC.

The rearrangement joins TRBV7-2 to TRBJ2-7, with 10 bases matching TRBD2. V lost 5 bases to trimming and J lost 4 bases; unmatched junction nucleotides: 11. This CDR3 is 16 amino acids long. Germline loops: CDR1 SGHTA, CDR2 FQGNSA. CDR3 nucleotides: TGTGCCAGCAGCCCCAGTCGACTAGCGGGCTCTTACGAGCAGTACTTC. Protein: CASSPSRLAGSYEQYF.

The rearrangement joins TRBV5-5 to TRBJ2-7; D is unresolved. Looked up from germline, CDR1 is SGHKS and CDR2 is YYEKEE (reference sequence). The CDR3 contains 15 residues. V was shortened by 3 bases and J by 4 bases, with 17 bases between the two germline ends. The CDR3 loop reads CASSSPWSGTYEQYF. Written as DNA, the CDR3 is TGTGCCAGCAGCTCGCCCTGGTCGGGTACGTACGAGCAGTACTTC.

This chain uses TRBV2 with TRBJ2-2, with D perhaps matching TRBD1 (5 bases). Germline V gives CDR1 SNHLY, CDR2 FYNNEI. This CDR3 spans 15 amino acids. V lost 4 bases and J lost 4, with 13 bases in between. CDR3 nucleotides: TGTGCCAGCAGTGTCAAGGGGTCTGGCACCGGGGAGCTGTTTTTT. This sequence encodes CASSVKGSGTGELFF.

This clone was counted between two and nine times. The rearrangement joins TRBV4-1 to TRBJ2-2; TRBD1 aligns across 10 bases. From germline, CDR1 is MGHRA and CDR2 YSYEKL. CDR3 size: 16 residues. With V trimmed by 4 bases and J by 4 bases, 6 bases remained unmatched. The CDR3 region has the DNA TGCGCCAGCAGCCCGGGGACAGGGGCAGGCACCGGGGAGCTGTTTTTT. It translates to CASSPGTGAGTGELFF.

This clone was counted a few times. This chain connects TRBV6-1 to TRBJ2-1, with no clear D. V lost 7 bases to trimming and J lost 5 bases, with 9 bases between them. The CDR3 runs to 12 residues. In germline, CDR1 is MNHNS, CDR2 SASEGT. DNA for the CDR3: TGTGCCAGCACCCTCCTTAACAATGAGCAGTTCTTC. Its protein product is CASTLLNNEQFF.

The gene calls are TRBV5-1 and TRBJ1-2; 10 positions agree with TRBD1. CDR1 is SGHRS and CDR2 is YFSETQ in the germline V gene. Trimming took 0 bases from V and 9 from J; bases not matched to a gene: 8. The CDR3 is 15 residues long. The CDR3 reads CASSLAGTGDPSYTF. The CDR3, as DNA: TGCGCCAGCAGCTTGGCCGGGACAGGGGATCCCAGCTACACCTTC. The full variable domain, in which reference TRBV5-1 and TRBJ1-2 provide the parts outside the CDR3, is KAGVTQTPRYLIKTRGQQVTLSCSPISGHRSVSWYQQTPGQGLQFLFEYFSETQRNKGNFPGRFSGRQFSNSRSEMNVSTLELGDSALYLCASSLAGTGDPSYTFGSGTRLTVV.